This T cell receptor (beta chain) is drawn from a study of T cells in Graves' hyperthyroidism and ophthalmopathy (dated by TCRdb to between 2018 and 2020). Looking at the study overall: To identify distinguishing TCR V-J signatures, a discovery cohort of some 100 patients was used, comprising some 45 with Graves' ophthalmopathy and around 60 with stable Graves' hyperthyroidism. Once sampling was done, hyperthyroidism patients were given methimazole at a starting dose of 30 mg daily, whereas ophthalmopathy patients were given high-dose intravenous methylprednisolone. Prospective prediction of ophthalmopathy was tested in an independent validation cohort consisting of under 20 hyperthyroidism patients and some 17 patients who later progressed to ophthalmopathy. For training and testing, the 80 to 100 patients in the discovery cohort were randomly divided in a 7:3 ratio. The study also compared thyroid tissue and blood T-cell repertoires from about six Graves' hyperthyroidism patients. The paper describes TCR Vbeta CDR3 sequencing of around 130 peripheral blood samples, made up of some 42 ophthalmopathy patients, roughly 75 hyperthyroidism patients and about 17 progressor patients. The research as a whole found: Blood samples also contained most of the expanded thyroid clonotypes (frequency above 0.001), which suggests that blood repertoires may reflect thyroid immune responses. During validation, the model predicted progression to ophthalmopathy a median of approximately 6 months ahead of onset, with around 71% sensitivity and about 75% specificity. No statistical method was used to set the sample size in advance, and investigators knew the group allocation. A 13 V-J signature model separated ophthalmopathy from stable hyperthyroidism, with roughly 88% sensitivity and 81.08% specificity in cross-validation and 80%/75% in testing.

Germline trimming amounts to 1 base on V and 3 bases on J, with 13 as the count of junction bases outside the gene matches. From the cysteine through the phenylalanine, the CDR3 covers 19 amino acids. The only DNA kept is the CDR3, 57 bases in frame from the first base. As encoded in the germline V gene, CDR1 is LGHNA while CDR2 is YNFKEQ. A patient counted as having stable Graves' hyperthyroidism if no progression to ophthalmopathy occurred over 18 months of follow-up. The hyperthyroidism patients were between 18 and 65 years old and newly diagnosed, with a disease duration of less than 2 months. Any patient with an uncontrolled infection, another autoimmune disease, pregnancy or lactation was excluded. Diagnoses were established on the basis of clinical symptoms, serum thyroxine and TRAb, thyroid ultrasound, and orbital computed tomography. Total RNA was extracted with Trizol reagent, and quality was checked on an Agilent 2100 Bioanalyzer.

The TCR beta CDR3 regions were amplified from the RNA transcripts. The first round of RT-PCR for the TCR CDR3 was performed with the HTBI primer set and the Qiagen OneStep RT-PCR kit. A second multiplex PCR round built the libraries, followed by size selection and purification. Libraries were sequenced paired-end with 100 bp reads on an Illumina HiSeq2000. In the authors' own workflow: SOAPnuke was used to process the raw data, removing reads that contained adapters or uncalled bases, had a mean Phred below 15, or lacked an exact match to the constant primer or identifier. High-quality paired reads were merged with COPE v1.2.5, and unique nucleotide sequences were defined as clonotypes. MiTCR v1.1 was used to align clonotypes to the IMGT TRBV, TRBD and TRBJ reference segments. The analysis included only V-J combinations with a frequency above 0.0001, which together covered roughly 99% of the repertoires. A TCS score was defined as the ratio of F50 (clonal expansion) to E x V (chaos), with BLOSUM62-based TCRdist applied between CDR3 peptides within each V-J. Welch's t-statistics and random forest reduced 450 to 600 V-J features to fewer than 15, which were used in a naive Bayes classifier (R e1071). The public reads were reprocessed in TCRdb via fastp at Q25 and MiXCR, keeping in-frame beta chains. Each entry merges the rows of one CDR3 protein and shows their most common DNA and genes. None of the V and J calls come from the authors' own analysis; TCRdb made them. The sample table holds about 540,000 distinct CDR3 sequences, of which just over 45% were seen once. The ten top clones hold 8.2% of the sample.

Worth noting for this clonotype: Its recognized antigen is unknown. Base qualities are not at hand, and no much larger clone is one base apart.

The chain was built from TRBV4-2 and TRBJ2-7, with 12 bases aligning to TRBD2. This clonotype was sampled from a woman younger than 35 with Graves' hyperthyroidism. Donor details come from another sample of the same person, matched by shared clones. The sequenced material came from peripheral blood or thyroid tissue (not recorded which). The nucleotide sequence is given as TGTGCCAGCAGCCAAGCGACTAGCGGGAGAGGATCCCAAAGCTACGAGCAGTACTTC. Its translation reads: CASSQATSGRGSQSYEQYF.